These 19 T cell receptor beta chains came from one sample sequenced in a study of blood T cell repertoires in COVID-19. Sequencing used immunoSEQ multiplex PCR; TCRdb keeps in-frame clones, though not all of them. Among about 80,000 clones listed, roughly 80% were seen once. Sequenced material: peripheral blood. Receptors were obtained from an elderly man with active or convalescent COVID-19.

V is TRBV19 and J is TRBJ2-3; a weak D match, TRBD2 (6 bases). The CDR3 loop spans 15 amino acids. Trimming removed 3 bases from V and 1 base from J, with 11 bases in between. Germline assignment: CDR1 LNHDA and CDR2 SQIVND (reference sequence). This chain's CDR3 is CASSIAASGTDTQYF. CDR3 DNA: TGTGCCAGTAGTATCGCGGCTAGCGGCACAGATACGCAGTATTTT.

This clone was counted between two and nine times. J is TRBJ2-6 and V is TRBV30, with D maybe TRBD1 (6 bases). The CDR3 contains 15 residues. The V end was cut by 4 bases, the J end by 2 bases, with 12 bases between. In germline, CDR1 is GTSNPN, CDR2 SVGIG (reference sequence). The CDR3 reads CAWNLQGTGANVLTF. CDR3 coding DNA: TGTGCCTGGAACCTACAGGGTACTGGGGCCAACGTCCTGACTTTC.

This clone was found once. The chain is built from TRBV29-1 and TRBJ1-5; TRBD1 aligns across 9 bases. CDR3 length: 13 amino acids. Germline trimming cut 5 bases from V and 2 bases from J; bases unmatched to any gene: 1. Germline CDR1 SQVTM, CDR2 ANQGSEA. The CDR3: CSVRDRGNQPQHF. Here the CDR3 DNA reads TGCAGCGTTAGGGACAGGGGCAATCAGCCCCAGCATTTT.

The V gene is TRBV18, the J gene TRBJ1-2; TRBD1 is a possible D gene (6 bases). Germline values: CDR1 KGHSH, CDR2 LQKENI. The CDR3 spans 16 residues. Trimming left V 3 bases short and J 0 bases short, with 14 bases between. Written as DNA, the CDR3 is TGTGCCAGCTCACCGCGGGCGGACAGCACTAACTATGGCTACACCTTC. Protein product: CASSPRADSTNYGYTF.

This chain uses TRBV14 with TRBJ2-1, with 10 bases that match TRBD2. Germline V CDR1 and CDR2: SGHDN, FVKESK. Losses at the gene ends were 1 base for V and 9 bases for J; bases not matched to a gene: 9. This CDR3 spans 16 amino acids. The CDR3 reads CASSQGGSGGFSEQFF. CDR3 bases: TGTGCCAGCAGCCAAGGGGGTAGCGGGGGGTTCTCTGAGCAGTTCTTC.

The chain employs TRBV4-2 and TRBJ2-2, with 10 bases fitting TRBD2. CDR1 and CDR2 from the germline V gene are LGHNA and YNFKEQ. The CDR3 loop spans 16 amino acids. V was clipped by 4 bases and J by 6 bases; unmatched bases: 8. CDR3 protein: CASSRQLAGVPGELFF. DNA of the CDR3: TGTGCCAGCAGCCGCCAGCTAGCGGGAGTACCCGGGGAGCTGTTTTTT.

The CDR3 protein is CASSSRTGNTEAFF. CDR3 DNA sequence: TGCGCCAGCAGCTCCCGGACAGGGAACACTGAAGCTTTCTTT. The gene calls are TRBV5-1 and TRBJ1-1; TRBD1 agrees at 7 bases. The CDR3 is made up of 14 amino acids. Germline CDR1 and CDR2: SGHRS and YFSETQ. The V gene end was trimmed by 3 bases and the J gene end by 1 base; junction bases not matched to a gene: 3.

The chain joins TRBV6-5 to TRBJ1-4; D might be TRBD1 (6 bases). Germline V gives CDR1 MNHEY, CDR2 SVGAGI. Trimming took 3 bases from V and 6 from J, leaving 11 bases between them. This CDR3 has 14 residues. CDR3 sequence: CASSYGTTHEKLFF. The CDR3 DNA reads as TGTGCCAGCAGTTATGGGACAACACATGAAAAACTGTTTTTT.

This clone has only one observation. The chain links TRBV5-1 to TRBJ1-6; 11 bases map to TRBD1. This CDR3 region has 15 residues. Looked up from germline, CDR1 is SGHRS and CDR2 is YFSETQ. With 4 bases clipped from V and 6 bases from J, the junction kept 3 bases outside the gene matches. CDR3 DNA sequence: TGCGCCAGCAGCCCCGGGACAGGGGGTAATTCACCCCTCCACTTT. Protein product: CASSPGTGGNSPLHF.

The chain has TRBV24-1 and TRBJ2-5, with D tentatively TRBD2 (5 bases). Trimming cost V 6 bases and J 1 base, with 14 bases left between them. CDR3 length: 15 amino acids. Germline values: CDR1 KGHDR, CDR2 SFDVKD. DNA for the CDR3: TGTGCCACCAGTTCTCCCCGGGAAAGCCAAGAGACCCAGTACTTC. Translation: CATSSPRESQETQYF.

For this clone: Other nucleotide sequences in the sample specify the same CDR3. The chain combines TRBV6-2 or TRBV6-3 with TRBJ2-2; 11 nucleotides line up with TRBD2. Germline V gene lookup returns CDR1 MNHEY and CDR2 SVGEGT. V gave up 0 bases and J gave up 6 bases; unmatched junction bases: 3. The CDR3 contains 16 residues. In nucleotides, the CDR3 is TGTGCCAGCAGTTACTCGACACTAGCGGGAGCCGGGGAGCTGTTTTTT. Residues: CASSYSTLAGAGELFF.

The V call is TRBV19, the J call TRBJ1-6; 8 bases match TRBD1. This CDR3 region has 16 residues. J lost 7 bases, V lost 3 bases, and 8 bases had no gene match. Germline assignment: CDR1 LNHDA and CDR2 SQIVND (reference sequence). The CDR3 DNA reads TGTGCCAGTAGTATTGCGGCGGGACAGGCAAATTCACCCCTCCACTTT. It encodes CASSIAAGQANSPLHF.

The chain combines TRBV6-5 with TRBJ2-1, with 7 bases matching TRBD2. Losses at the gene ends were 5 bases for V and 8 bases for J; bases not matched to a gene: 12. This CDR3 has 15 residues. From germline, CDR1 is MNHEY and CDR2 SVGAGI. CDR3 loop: CASSPLGGSFDEQFF. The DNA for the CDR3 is TGTGCCAGCAGTCCCCTCGGGGGGAGCTTCGATGAGCAGTTCTTC.

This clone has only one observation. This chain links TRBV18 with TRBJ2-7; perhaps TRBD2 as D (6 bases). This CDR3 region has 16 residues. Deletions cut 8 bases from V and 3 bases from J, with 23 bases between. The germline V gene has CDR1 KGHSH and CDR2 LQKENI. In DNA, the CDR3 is TGTGCCAGCCCTTCACCATGGAGGGGTTTTTGCTACGAGCAGTACGTC. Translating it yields CASPSPWRGFCYEQYV.

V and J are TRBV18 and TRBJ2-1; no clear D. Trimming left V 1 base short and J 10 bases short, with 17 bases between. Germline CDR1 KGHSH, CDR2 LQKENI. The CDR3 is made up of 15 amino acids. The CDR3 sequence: CASSPLAAPAPEQFF. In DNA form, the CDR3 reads TGTGCCAGCTCACCACTGGCGGCACCCGCCCCGGAGCAGTTCTTC. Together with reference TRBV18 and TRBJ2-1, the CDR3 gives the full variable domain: NAGVMQNPRHLVRRRGQEARLRCSPMKGHSHVYWYRQLPEEGLKFMVYLQKENIIDESGMPKERFSAEFPKEGPSILRIQQVVRGDSAAYFCASSPLAAPAPEQFFGPGTRLTVL.

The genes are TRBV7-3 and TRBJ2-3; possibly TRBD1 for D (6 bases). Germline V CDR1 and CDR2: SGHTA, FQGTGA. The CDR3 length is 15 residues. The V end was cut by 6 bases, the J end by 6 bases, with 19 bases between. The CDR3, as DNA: TGTGCCAGCAGTTCCTCGACAGGATCTGTGGATACGCAGTATTTT. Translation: CASSSSTGSVDTQYF. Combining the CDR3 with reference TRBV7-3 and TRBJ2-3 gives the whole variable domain GAGVSQTPSNKVTEKGKYVELRCDPISGHTALYWYRQSLGQGPEFLIYFQGTGAADDSGLPNDRFFAVRPEGSVSTLKIQRTERGDSAVYLCASSSSTGSVDTQYFGPGTRLTVL.

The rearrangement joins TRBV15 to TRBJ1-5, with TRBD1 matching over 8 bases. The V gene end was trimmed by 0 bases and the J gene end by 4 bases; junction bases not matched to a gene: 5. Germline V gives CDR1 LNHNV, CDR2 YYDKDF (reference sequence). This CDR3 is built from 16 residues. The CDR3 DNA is TGTGCCACCAGCAGAGATAGGACAGGGATTAATCAGCCCCAGCATTTT. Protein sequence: CATSRDRTGINQPQHF.

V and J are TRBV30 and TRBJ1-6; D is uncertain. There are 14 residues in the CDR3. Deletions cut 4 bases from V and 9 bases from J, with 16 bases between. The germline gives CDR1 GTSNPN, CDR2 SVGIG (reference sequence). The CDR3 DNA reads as TGTGCCTGGATGAGAGCCCAATTCTCTTCACCCCTCCACTTT. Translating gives CAWMRAQFSSPLHF.

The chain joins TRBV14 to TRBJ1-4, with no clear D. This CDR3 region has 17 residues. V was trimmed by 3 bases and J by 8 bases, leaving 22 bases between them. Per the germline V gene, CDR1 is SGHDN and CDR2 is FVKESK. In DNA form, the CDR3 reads TGTGCCAGCAGCCATCTCCGCTTCGGGGTCGTTGAGGAAAAACTGTTTTTT. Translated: CASSHLRFGVVEEKLFF.